The 27 T cell receptor beta chains below all came from one sample that was sequenced in a study of cytomegalovirus exposure and HLA in healthy donors. The method was immunoSEQ multiplex PCR; TCRdb's version includes in-frame clones alone and lacks a portion of them. The table has about 110,000 clones, approximately 96% seen once; the top ten hold 0.67%. Specimen: PBMCs. These receptors originate from a woman between 18 and 30 years old in good health and CMV-seronegative.

This rearrangement joins TRBV5-1 to TRBJ2-2, with a possible D match to TRBD2 (5 bases). The CDR3 has 14 amino acids. CDR1 SGHRS and CDR2 YFSETQ come from the germline V gene. Trimming pared 0 bases from V and 7 bases from J, leaving 10 bases between. CDR3 nucleotide sequence: TGCGCCAGCAGCTTGGCCGATGGAGGCGGGGAGCTGTTTTTT. Amino acids: CASSLADGGGELFF.

The rearrangement links TRBV7-2 to TRBJ2-4; TRBD1 aligns across 10 bases. The CDR3 consists of 15 residues. Germline CDR1 is SGHTA and CDR2 is FQGNSA. The V gene end was trimmed by 2 bases and the J gene end by 6 bases; junction bases not matched to a gene: 4. This CDR3 is CASSLRQGAGNIQYF. The CDR3 nucleotides read TGTGCCAGCAGCTTAAGACAGGGGGCTGGAAACATTCAGTACTTC.

V and J are TRBV19 and TRBJ2-7; 8 bases match TRBD1. In germline, CDR1 is LNHDA, CDR2 SQIVND (reference sequence). This CDR3 is 11 amino acids long. V shed 5 bases and J 6 bases; nucleotides not matched to a gene: 0. CDR3 sequence reads: CASSDRGEQYF. Here the CDR3 DNA reads TGTGCCAGTAGTGACAGGGGCGAGCAGTACTTC.

The chain recombines TRBV30 with TRBJ1-2; tentative D call: TRBD1 (5 bases). CDR3 size: 13 residues. The V end was cut by 3 bases, the J end by 7 bases, with 15 bases between. From germline, CDR1 is GTSNPN and CDR2 SVGIG (reference sequence). DNA of the CDR3: TGTGCCTGGAGCTTGGGGGGTTTCGGTGGCTACACCTTC. Translating it yields CAWSLGGFGGYTF.

This chain uses TRBV7-9 with TRBJ1-1; D possibly corresponds to TRBD1 (6 bases). CDR3 length: 15 residues. Germline V gene data show CDR1 as SEHNR and CDR2 as FQNEAQ (reference sequence). Deletions cut 2 bases from V and 5 bases from J, with 15 bases between. CDR3 in amino acids: CASSLRGGERTEAFF. CDR3 DNA: TGTGCCAGCAGCTTAAGGGGGGGGGAAAGGACTGAAGCTTTCTTT.

The gene calls are TRBV30 and TRBJ2-1; 12 positions match TRBD2. CDR1 is GTSNPN and CDR2 is SVGIG in the germline V gene (reference sequence). Germline trimming cut 0 bases from V and 7 bases from J; bases unmatched to any gene: 7. The CDR3 covers 16 residues. The CDR3, as DNA: TGTGCCTGGAGTGTACTCCTAGCGGGGGGGGCGAATGAGCAGTTCTTC. Protein sequence: CAWSVLLAGGANEQFF.

The CDR3 sequence: CASSVLGPFSGTGELFF. The CDR3 DNA reads as TGTGCCAGCAGTGTCTTGGGGCCGTTTAGCGGCACCGGGGAGCTGTTTTTT. The chain links TRBV2 to TRBJ2-2, with a weak D call TRBD2 (6 bases). Trimming left V 4 bases short and J 4 bases short, with 19 bases between. This CDR3 has 17 residues. The germline V gene encodes CDR1 SNHLY and CDR2 FYNNEI.

CDR3 loop: CASSLGKGGKDYGYTF. The CDR3 DNA sequence: TGTGCCAGCAGCTTAGGTAAAGGGGGCAAGGACTATGGCTACACCTTC. V is TRBV7-2 and J is TRBJ1-2; 7 nucleotides line up with TRBD1. V lost 1 base and J lost 3; bases outside the gene matches: 8. Germline assignment: CDR1 SGHTA and CDR2 FQGNSA. This CDR3 has 16 residues.

V gene TRBV6-5 combines with J gene TRBJ2-7, with D possibly being TRBD2 (5 bases). The ends were cut back, 5 bases at V and 5 bases at J, with 19 bases in the middle. The CDR3 sequence is 15 residues long. The V gene's germline CDR1 is MNHEY and CDR2 SVGAGI. This CDR3 is CASSTDRLPRDEQYF. CDR3 sequence (DNA): TGTGCCAGCAGTACGGACCGACTACCTCGGGACGAGCAGTACTTC.

This clone has only one observation. V gene TRBV2 combines with J gene TRBJ1-1, with a possible D match to TRBD1 (6 bases). The CDR3 is 15 amino acids. Germline V gene lookup returns CDR1 SNHLY and CDR2 FYNNEI. The V and J ends lost 7 bases and 1 base respectively, with 16 bases between them. The CDR3 sequence: CASKDTGTPNTEAFF. In DNA, the CDR3 is TGTGCCAGCAAAGATACAGGGACCCCGAACACTGAAGCTTTCTTT.

The V and J genes are TRBV4-1 and TRBJ1-6; D may be TRBD1 (6 bases). With 4 bases removed from V and 4 bases from J, the gap between germline ends came to 26 bases. Germline V gene sequence: CDR1 MGHRA, CDR2 YSYEKL. This CDR3 is built from 20 residues. This CDR3 reads CASSLYWDTGGGVYNSPLHF. In nucleotides, the CDR3 is TGCGCCAGCAGCCTATACTGGGACACAGGTGGGGGGGTATATAATTCACCCCTCCACTTT.

The V call is TRBV19, the J call TRBJ1-1; no reliable D call. Germline V gene lookup returns CDR1 LNHDA and CDR2 SQIVND (reference sequence). V lost 6 bases and J lost 7, with 12 bases in between. The CDR3 extends over 12 amino acids. The CDR3 region has the DNA TGTGCCAGTAGCGCGTCGGTTGGTGAAGCTTTCTTT. Residues: CASSASVGEAFF.

The chain has TRBV11-3 and TRBJ2-7; 9 nucleotides match TRBD1. Germline CDR1 and CDR2: SGHNT and YENEEA. V lost 3 bases and J lost 5; bases outside the gene matches: 11. This CDR3 contains 16 residues. The DNA of the CDR3 is TGTGCCAGCAGCTTTCAGGGACAGGGTAATATCCACGAGCAGTACTTC. This encodes CASSFQGQGNIHEQYF.

The chain uses TRBV9 and TRBJ2-3; 7 positions agree with TRBD1. The CDR3 is 17 amino acids. With 2 bases clipped from V and 7 bases from J, the junction kept 16 bases outside the gene matches. Germline-derived CDR1 and CDR2 are SGDLS and YYNGEE. The CDR3 sequence: CASSVDRAETPPNTQYF. The CDR3 region has the DNA TGTGCCAGCAGCGTCGACAGGGCGGAGACGCCCCCCAATACGCAGTATTTT. The full variable domain, rest sourced from reference TRBV9 and TRBJ2-3, is DSGVTQTPKHLITATGQRVTLRCSPRSGDLSVYWYQQSLDQGLQFLIQYYNGEERAKGNILERFSAQQFPDLHSELNLSSLELGDSALYFCASSVDRAETPPNTQYFGPGTRLTVL.

This sequence joins TRBV28 and TRBJ1-5; 10 bases align to TRBD1. CDR1 is MDHEN, CDR2 SYDVKM, per germline. The CDR3 is made up of 14 amino acids. The V segment lost 3 bases and the J segment 7 bases; nucleotides outside the gene matches: 3. The CDR3 reads CASSLTGGYQPQHF. The CDR3, as DNA: TGTGCCAGCAGTTTGACAGGGGGCTACCAGCCCCAGCATTTT.

This clone was seen once. V usage is TRBV15 and J usage is TRBJ2-3; 10 nucleotides match TRBD2. The CDR3 spans 19 residues. The V and J ends lost 0 bases and 4 bases, in that order; junction bases with no gene match: 13. Germline CDR1 and CDR2: LNHNV and YYDKDF (reference sequence). The CDR3 region has the DNA TGTGCCACCAGCAGAGATCGAAAGCGGGGGGGCCTTCCCCCAGATACGCAGTATTTT. This encodes CATSRDRKRGGLPPDTQYF.

This clone was observed a handful of times. V gene TRBV7-9 combines with J gene TRBJ2-7; 8 bases are shared with TRBD1. V shed 3 bases and J 2 bases; nucleotides not matched to a gene: 6. The CDR3 contains 15 residues. The V gene's germline CDR1 is SEHNR and CDR2 FQNEAQ (reference sequence). The CDR3 region has the DNA TGTGCCAGCAGCTTGCGGACAGGGTCGCCCTACGAGCAGTACTTC. As protein: CASSLRTGSPYEQYF.

The rearrangement links TRBV6-4 to TRBJ2-3; weak D call: TRBD2 (5 bases). V lost 3 bases to trimming and J lost 4 bases, with 20 bases between them. This CDR3 contains 17 residues. Germline values: CDR1 MRHNA, CDR2 SNTAGT. CDR3 sequence (DNA): TGTGCCAGCAGTGAATCTGGGTTCCCGGACTGGCCAGATACGCAGTATTTT. Translated, it gives CASSESGFPDWPDTQYF.

V and J are TRBV28 and TRBJ1-3; D is ambiguous. V was trimmed by 7 bases and J by 3 bases, leaving 13 bases between them. There are 14 residues in the CDR3. Germline CDR1 and CDR2: MDHEN and SYDVKM. The CDR3 loop is CASNEGSVGNTIYF. In DNA form, the CDR3 reads TGTGCCAGCAACGAGGGCTCGGTTGGAAACACCATATATTTT.

This clone is a singleton in its sample. The chain joins TRBV2 to TRBJ1-2, with 12 bases fitting TRBD1. Germline V gene sequence: CDR1 SNHLY, CDR2 FYNNEI. This CDR3 is built from 16 residues. Germline trimming cut 0 bases from V and 7 bases from J; bases unmatched to any gene: 6. The CDR3 here is CASSEAGTGGASGYTF. CDR3 DNA: TGTGCCAGCAGTGAAGCAGGGACAGGGGGCGCCTCTGGCTACACCTTC.

The J gene is TRBJ2-7, the V gene TRBV7-3, with a weak D call TRBD1 (6 bases). Germline CDR1 and CDR2: SGHTA and FQGTGA. V was pared by 2 bases and J by 2 bases, with 7 bases between. The CDR3 is made up of 13 amino acids. Here the CDR3 DNA reads TGTGCCAGCAGCTTAGGGACAACCTACGAGCAGTACTTC. Translating it yields CASSLGTTYEQYF.

V is TRBV30 and J is TRBJ1-5; no definite D call. Deletions cut 0 bases from V and 5 bases from J, with 11 bases between. Germline V gene sequence: CDR1 GTSNPN, CDR2 SVGIG (reference sequence). The CDR3 has 14 amino acids. The CDR3 sequence is CAWSVGWRDQPQHF. The DNA of the CDR3 is TGTGCCTGGAGTGTAGGGTGGAGGGATCAGCCCCAGCATTTT.

This clone was observed a single time. V is TRBV7-9 and J is TRBJ2-5, with 7 bases that match TRBD1. Trimming cost V 1 base and J 4 bases; bases outside gene matches: 6. CDR1 and CDR2 from the germline V gene are SEHNR and FQNEAQ (reference sequence). The CDR3 has 15 amino acids. CDR3 DNA sequence: TGTGCCAGCAGCTTAGGCAGGGGGTGGAGAGAGACCCAGTACTTC. Amino acid sequence: CASSLGRGWRETQYF. Using reference TRBV7-9 and TRBJ2-5 for the parts outside the CDR3, the full variable domain is DTGVSQNPRHKITKRGQNVTFRCDPISEHNRLYWYRQTLGQGPEFLTYFQNEAQLEKSRLLSDRFSAERPKGSFSTLEIQRTEQGDSAMYLCASSLGRGWRETQYFGPGTRLLVL.

The chain has TRBV9 and TRBJ2-1, with 7 bases fitting TRBD2. The germline V gene encodes CDR1 SGDLS and CDR2 YYNGEE. The V and J ends lost 3 bases and 4 bases, in that order; junction bases with no gene match: 7. The CDR3 consists of 15 residues. The CDR3 is CASSGGTGGYNEQFF. The CDR3 nucleotides are TGTGCCAGCAGCGGGGGAACCGGGGGGTACAATGAGCAGTTCTTC.

The V and J genes are TRBV18 and TRBJ2-2; D is ambiguous. The CDR3 is 14 residues long. Germline CDR1 and CDR2: KGHSH and LQKENI. Deletions cut 0 bases from V and 3 bases from J, with 5 bases between. The CDR3 spells CASSPPGHTGELFF. The CDR3 bases are TGTGCCAGCTCACCACCGGGCCACACCGGGGAGCTGTTTTTT. Drawing the rest from reference TRBV18 and TRBJ2-2, the complete variable domain is NAGVMQNPRHLVRRRGQEARLRCSPMKGHSHVYWYRQLPEEGLKFMVYLQKENIIDESGMPKERFSAEFPKEGPSILRIQQVVRGDSAAYFCASSPPGHTGELFFGEGSRLTVL.

This chain links TRBV4-3 with TRBJ2-3; 12 nucleotides match TRBD2. This CDR3 spans 19 amino acids. V was pared by 4 bases and J by 0 bases, with 11 bases of the junction left unmatched. CDR1 LGHNA and CDR2 YSLEER come from the germline V gene. CDR3 coding DNA: TGCGCCAGCAGCCGAGCGGACCATCTAGCGGGGGGGAGCACAGATACGCAGTATTTT. This gives the protein CASSRADHLAGGSTDTQYF.

The chain uses TRBV9 and TRBJ2-3, with D uncertain. The CDR3 loop spans 12 amino acids. The V gene lost 4 bases and the J gene lost 2 bases, with 5 bases spanning the gap. In germline, CDR1 is SGDLS, CDR2 YYNGEE. The CDR3 sequence: CASSPSTDTQYF. CDR3 DNA: TGTGCCAGCAGCCCCTCCACAGATACGCAGTATTTT.